These 24 T cell receptor beta chains were all obtained from the same sample, sequenced in a study of shared clonotypes between healthy human individuals. Profiled with immunoSEQ multiplex PCR; TCRdb holds only in-frame clones, not every one. The profile covers 550,000 to 800,000 clones, with 74% appearing a single time and roughly 1.7% taken by the ten largest. The sequencing sample was made of memory CD4+ T cells sorted from blood. The subset is: CD45RA-negative fraction. These receptors were collected from a woman aged 30 to 39 in good health.

The chain combines TRBV27 with TRBJ1-1, with D perhaps matching TRBD1 (5 bases). The CDR3 consists of 15 residues. V was shortened by 4 bases and J by 1 base, with 13 bases between the two germline ends. Per germline, CDR1 MNHEY and CDR2 SMNVEV (reference sequence). CDR3 nucleotide sequence: TGTGCCAGCAGTTCCCAGGGTCGGAAGAACACTGAAGCTTTCTTT. Protein: CASSSQGRKNTEAFF.

The chain uses TRBV5-4 and TRBJ2-1, with D hard to call. Looked up from germline, CDR1 is SGHNT and CDR2 is YYREEE (reference sequence). Deletions cut 0 bases from V and 5 bases from J, with 6 bases between. This CDR3 contains 13 residues. The CDR3 nucleotides are TGTGCCAGCAGCTTGGTCAGCAACAATGAGCAGTTCTTC. This translates into CASSLVSNNEQFF.

CDR3: CASSLRRLDPEQFF. The CDR3 coding sequence is TGTGCCAGCAGCCTAAGGAGACTAGATCCTGAGCAGTTCTTC. The chain has TRBV7-6 and TRBJ2-1; a weak D match, TRBD2 (6 bases). Germline V CDR1 and CDR2: SGHVS, FNYEAQ. The CDR3 contains 14 residues. V was shortened by 5 bases and J by 9 bases, with 17 bases between the two germline ends.

The J gene is TRBJ1-5, the V gene TRBV29-1; 8 bases are a match to TRBD1. The CDR3 covers 16 residues. J gave up 0 bases and V 4 bases, and 8 bases lay outside the gene matches. From germline, CDR1 is SQVTM and CDR2 ANQGSEA. CDR3 sequence reads: CSVGLPGGLSNQPQHF. CDR3 nucleotide sequence: TGCAGCGTTGGGCTCCCAGGGGGCCTTAGCAATCAGCCCCAGCATTTT.

The J gene is TRBJ2-7, the V gene TRBV7-8, with TRBD2 matching over 8 bases. J lost 6 bases, V lost 3 bases, and 7 bases had no gene match. Germline V gene data show CDR1 as SGHVS and CDR2 as FQNEAQ. The CDR3 extends over 14 amino acids. DNA of the CDR3: TGTGCCAGCAGCTTGGGCGGGAGGACGGTCGAGCAGTACTTC. Amino acid sequence: CASSLGGRTVEQYF.

This clone was seen only once. The V call is TRBV15, the J call TRBJ2-1; D might be TRBD2 (7 bases). Looked up from germline, CDR1 is LNHNV and CDR2 is YYDKDF (reference sequence). The CDR3 runs to 16 residues. Deletions cut 0 bases from V and 8 bases from J, with 17 bases between. The CDR3 region is CATSRERRGALDEQFF. The CDR3 coding sequence is TGTGCCACCAGCAGAGAACGACGGGGGGCCCTCGATGAGCAGTTCTTC. Looking up the rest from reference TRBV15 and TRBJ2-1 gives the full variable domain: DAMVIQNPRYQVTQFGKPVTLSCSQTLNHNVMYWYQQKSSQAPKLLFHYYDKDFNNEADTPDNFQSRRPNTSFCFLDIRSPGLGDTAMYLCATSRERRGALDEQFFGPGTRLTVL.

The rearrangement joins TRBV5-1 to TRBJ2-6, with 7 nucleotides matching TRBD1. The length of the CDR3 is 15 residues. Germline CDR1 SGHRS, CDR2 YFSETQ. Germline trimming cut 4 bases from V and 4 bases from J; bases unmatched to any gene: 5. CDR3 sequence (DNA): TGCGCCAGCAGCCCAGGGACAGCCGGGGCCAACGTCCTGACTTTC. It yields the protein CASSPGTAGANVLTF.

This clone was seen more than once but under ten times. The genes are TRBV19 and TRBJ1-5; D is uncertain. This CDR3 region has 15 residues. Trimming pared 7 bases from V and 6 bases from J, leaving 19 bases between. Looked up from germline, CDR1 is LNHDA and CDR2 is SQIVND (reference sequence). CDR3 bases: TGTGCCAGTAAGATCTCGGACGAGGTCGGTCAGCCCCAGCATTTT. This codes for CASKISDEVGQPQHF.

This clone was counted a few times. The chain links TRBV4-1 to TRBJ1-5; tentatively, D is TRBD1 (5 bases). This CDR3 comprises 16 residues. Germline lookup yields CDR1 MGHRA and CDR2 YSYEKL. V was shortened by 2 bases and J by 4 bases, with 15 bases between the two germline ends. The CDR3 coding sequence is TGCGCCAGCAGCCAATCGCCGGGACCAGTAAATCAGCCCCAGCATTTT. It encodes CASSQSPGPVNQPQHF.

J is TRBJ2-2 and V is TRBV7-8, with TRBD2 identical over 8 bases. The CDR3 totals 14 residues. The V segment lost 10 bases and the J segment 3 bases; nucleotides outside the gene matches: 7. Germline V gene sequence: CDR1 SGHVS, CDR2 FQNEAQ. The CDR3 loop is CANKRESDTGELFF. The CDR3 region has the DNA TGTGCCAACAAGCGGGAGAGCGACACCGGGGAGCTGTTTTTT.

V is TRBV7-9 and J is TRBJ1-2; the match to TRBD1 covers 7 bases. CDR3 length: 14 residues. Germline CDR1 SEHNR, CDR2 FQNEAQ (reference sequence). Trimming cost V 2 bases and J 3 bases; bases outside gene matches: 3. CDR3 protein: CASSLTQGYYGYTF. Here the CDR3 DNA reads TGTGCCAGCAGCTTAACACAGGGGTACTATGGCTACACCTTC.

The chain joins TRBV28 to TRBJ1-5, with D maybe TRBD1 (6 bases). V was trimmed by 3 bases and J by 2 bases, leaving 11 bases between them. This CDR3 comprises 15 residues. CDR1 and CDR2 from the germline V gene are MDHEN and SYDVKM. CDR3 DNA sequence: TGTGCCAGCAGTTTCAGGTCAGGGGGCAATCAGCCCCAGCATTTT. It yields the protein CASSFRSGGNQPQHF.

The chain joins TRBV7-9 to TRBJ2-7; no reliable D call. The CDR3 has 14 amino acids. The germline gives CDR1 SEHNR, CDR2 FQNEAQ (reference sequence). V was shortened by 2 bases and J by 2 bases, with 10 bases between the two germline ends. Here the CDR3 reads CASSLSSLTYEQYF. In DNA form, the CDR3 reads TGTGCCAGCAGCTTAAGCAGCCTGACCTACGAGCAGTACTTC.

CDR3 nucleotide sequence: TGTGCCAGCAGTGGGTCCAGGGGGCGGGCCACTGAAGCTTTCTTT. Residues: CASSGSRGRATEAFF. V usage is TRBV2 and J usage is TRBJ1-1; TRBD1 matches at 8 bases. Per the germline V gene, CDR1 is SNHLY and CDR2 is FYNNEI. Losses at the gene ends were 4 bases for V and 4 bases for J; bases not matched to a gene: 8. CDR3 length: 15 residues.

This clone has only one observation. The rearrangement joins TRBV5-4 to TRBJ2-3, with 11 bases matching TRBD2. V was clipped by 0 bases and J by 0 bases; unmatched bases: 9. Germline assignment: CDR1 SGHNT and CDR2 YYREEE (reference sequence). This CDR3 comprises 19 residues. CDR3 sequence: CASSLVLAGAWWSTDTQYF. DNA of the CDR3: TGTGCCAGCAGCTTGGTACTAGCGGGAGCGTGGTGGAGCACAGATACGCAGTATTTT.

This chain uses TRBV7-6 with TRBJ2-3; 10 nucleotides align to TRBD1. The CDR3 consists of 16 residues. Germline V CDR1 and CDR2: SGHVS, FNYEAQ. V dropped 4 bases and J dropped 3; count of bases not matched to a gene: 7. The CDR3, as DNA: TGTGCCAGCAGCTCCCCCCTGGGACAGGGGACAGATACGCAGTATTTT. Encoded protein: CASSSPLGQGTDTQYF.

This chain connects TRBV2 to TRBJ1-5; D is undetermined. Germline CDR1 SNHLY, CDR2 FYNNEI. With 9 bases removed from V and 7 bases from J, the gap between germline ends came to 7 bases. The CDR3 is made up of 10 amino acids. The CDR3 loop reads CARGRQPQHF. The CDR3 bases are TGTGCCAGGGGAAGACAGCCCCAGCATTTT.

CDR3 amino acids: CASSPGEGGRRGETQYF. Here the CDR3 DNA reads TGTGCCAGCAGCCCCGGAGAGGGCGGCCGACGTGGGGAGACCCAGTACTTC. The chain joins TRBV7-9 to TRBJ2-5, with a weak D call TRBD2 (5 bases). The CDR3 runs to 17 residues. V lost 5 bases and J 5 bases, leaving 24 bases between the germline ends. CDR1 is SEHNR and CDR2 is FQNEAQ in the germline V gene (reference sequence). The full variable domain, with the rest looked up from reference TRBV7-9 and TRBJ2-5, is DTGVSQNPRHKITKRGQNVTFRCDPISEHNRLYWYRQTLGQGPEFLTYFQNEAQLEKSRLLSDRFSAERPKGSFSTLEIQRTEQGDSAMYLCASSPGEGGRRGETQYFGPGTRLLVL.

This chain links TRBV6-6 with TRBJ2-7; TRBD2 is a possible D gene (5 bases). CDR1 and CDR2 from the germline V gene are MNHNY and SVGAGI (reference sequence). The CDR3 contains 13 residues. V dropped 6 bases and J dropped 0 bases, with 9 bases sitting between them. CDR3 nucleotide sequence: TGTGCCAGCAGGTGGGCGGGCTCCTACGAGCAGTACTTC. Translation: CASRWAGSYEQYF.

V and J are TRBV27 and TRBJ2-7, with TRBD1 matching over 9 bases. V dropped 6 bases and J dropped 1; count of bases not matched to a gene: 10. Germline values: CDR1 MNHEY, CDR2 SMNVEV (reference sequence). This CDR3 has 16 residues. The CDR3 region is CASSRIGTGRSYEQYF. DNA for the CDR3: TGTGCCAGCAGCAGGATCGGGACAGGGCGATCCTACGAGCAGTACTTC.

The V and J genes are TRBV14 and TRBJ2-5; D gene uncertain. From germline, CDR1 is SGHDN and CDR2 FVKESK. Deletions cut 1 base from V and 5 bases from J, with 14 bases between. CDR3 length: 15 amino acids. CDR3 nucleotide sequence: TGTGCCAGCAGCCAAGCAAGGACGATGCTCGAGACCCAGTACTTC. As protein: CASSQARTMLETQYF.

This clone has more than one count but fewer than ten. Because the CDR3 is missing its conserved closing phenylalanine or tryptophan, this is likely a read error. It is unclear where the CDR3 begins or ends on the DNA, so no DNA is shown, and the CDR3 is as TCRdb lists it. The J gene is TRBJ2-2, the V gene TRBV10-2; the D call of TRBD1 is as the table states it, not checked on the DNA. CDR1 and CDR2 from the germline V gene are WSHSY and SAAADI. The CDR3 is made up of 12 amino acids, end residues included. The CDR3 loop is CASSEIQGSPSL.

The chain is built from TRBV10-3 and TRBJ2-4; D is unclear. In germline, CDR1 is ENHRY, CDR2 SYGVKD. This CDR3 region has 14 residues. Trimming left V 2 bases short and J 3 bases short, with 8 bases between. CDR3 sequence reads: CAISERADKNIQYF. CDR3 coding DNA: TGTGCCATCAGTGAGCGGGCGGACAAAAACATTCAGTACTTC.

As to this clone: Additional DNA sequences in this sample encode the identical CDR3. The rearrangement links TRBV18 to TRBJ2-1; 7 bases map to TRBD2. CDR3 length: 14 residues. Trimming cost V 3 bases and J 2 bases; bases outside gene matches: 1. Germline CDR1 reads KGHSH; CDR2 reads LQKENI. The CDR3 nucleotides are TGTGCCAGCTCACCCCTAGCGGCCTACAATGAGCAGTTCTTC. It specifies CASSPLAAYNEQFF. Variable domain in full (rest from reference TRBV18 and TRBJ2-1): NAGVMQNPRHLVRRRGQEARLRCSPMKGHSHVYWYRQLPEEGLKFMVYLQKENIIDESGMPKERFSAEFPKEGPSILRIQQVVRGDSAAYFCASSPLAAYNEQFFGPGTRLTVL.